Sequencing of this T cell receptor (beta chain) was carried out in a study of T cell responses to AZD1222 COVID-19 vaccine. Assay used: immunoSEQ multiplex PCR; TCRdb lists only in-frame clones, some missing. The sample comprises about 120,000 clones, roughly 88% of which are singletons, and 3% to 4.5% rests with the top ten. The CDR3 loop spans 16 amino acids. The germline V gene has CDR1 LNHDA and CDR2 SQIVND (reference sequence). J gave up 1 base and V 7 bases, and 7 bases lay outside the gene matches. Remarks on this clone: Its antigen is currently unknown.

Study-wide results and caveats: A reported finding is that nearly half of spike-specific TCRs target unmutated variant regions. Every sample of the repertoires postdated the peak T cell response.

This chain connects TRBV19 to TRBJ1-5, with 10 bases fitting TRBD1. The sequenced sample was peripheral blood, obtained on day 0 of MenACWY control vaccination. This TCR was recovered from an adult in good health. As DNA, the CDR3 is TGTGCCAGTACCGGGGACAGGGGACTGAGCAATCAGCCCCAGCATTTT. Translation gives CASTGDRGLSNQPQHF.